What follows are 27 T cell receptor beta chains derived from one specimen sequenced in a study of blood T cells in healthy people across ages. The second PCR ran about 7 to 12 cycles with a sample-barcoded 5' primer and J-beta primers. TCRdb passed the 5' RACE reads through MiXCR, listing each CDR3 protein once. The table has about 590,000 distinct CDR3 sequences, around 31% seen once; the top ten hold less than 20%. Sample: blood. Source of these receptors: an elderly woman in good health.

On this clonotype: This could be a read error, since a much larger clone is one nucleotide away. The CDR3 sequence: CVSSVSNEQFF. The CDR3 region has the DNA TGTGTCAGCAGCGTGAGCAATGAGCAGTTCTTC. This chain links TRBV9 with TRBJ2-1; no definite D call. This CDR3 spans 11 amino acids. CDR1 is SGDLS, CDR2 YYNGEE, per germline.

This clonotype was detected many times. This chain uses TRBV18 with TRBJ2-1, with D perhaps assigned TRBD1 or TRBD2 (5 bases each). The germline gives CDR1 KGHSH, CDR2 LQKENI. CDR3 size: 15 residues. V lost 10 bases to trimming and J lost 5 bases, with 21 bases between them. The CDR3 here is CATRPGTPLDNEQFF. Here the CDR3 DNA reads TGTGCCACCCGACCCGGGACGCCGTTGGACAATGAGCAGTTCTTC. The full variable domain, rest sourced from reference TRBV18 and TRBJ2-1, is NAGVMQNPRHLVRRRGQEARLRCSPMKGHSHVYWYRQLPEEGLKFMVYLQKENIIDESGMPKERFSAEFPKEGPSILRIQQVVRGDSAAYFCATRPGTPLDNEQFFGPGTRLTVL.

The chain combines TRBV19 with TRBJ2-7; D gene ambiguous. Between the trimmed V and J ends, which lost 9 bases and 3 bases, there was a span of 12 bases. The CDR3 is made up of 12 amino acids. Per the germline V gene, CDR1 is LNHDA and CDR2 is SQIVND (reference sequence). The DNA of the CDR3 is TGTGCCAGCGGTAGGACCGTCTACGAGCAGTACTTC. It yields the protein CASGRTVYEQYF. Together with reference TRBV19 and TRBJ2-7, the CDR3 gives the full variable domain: DGGITQSPKYLFRKEGQNVTLSCEQNLNHDAMYWYRQDPGQGLRLIYYSQIVNDFQKGDIAEGYSVSREKKESFPLTVTSAQKNPTAFYLCASGRTVYEQYFGPGTRLTVT.

The chain combines TRBV30 with TRBJ2-3, with 8 bases identical to TRBD1. The CDR3 has 16 amino acids. Looked up from germline, CDR1 is GTSNPN and CDR2 is SVGIG (reference sequence). The ends lost 0 bases at V and 3 bases at J; junction bases unmatched: 8. The CDR3 DNA is TGTGCCTGGAGTGTAAGGACAGGGTCGGGGACAGATACGCAGTATTTT. This translates into CAWSVRTGSGTDTQYF.

This clonotype has ten or more counts. This chain links TRBV6-2 or TRBV6-3 with TRBJ2-1, with TRBD2 matching over 10 bases. Germline CDR1 and CDR2: MNHEY and SVGEGT. The CDR3 extends over 15 amino acids. The ends lost 5 bases at V and 7 bases at J; junction bases unmatched: 8. CDR3 protein: CASSPGTSASNEQFF. The CDR3 DNA reads as TGTGCCAGCAGTCCCGGGACTAGCGCCTCGAATGAGCAGTTCTTC.

This clonotype was seen at least ten times. The V gene is TRBV4-2, the J gene TRBJ2-3; D uncertain. The CDR3 is made up of 14 amino acids. Trimming shortened V by 0 bases and J by 0 bases, and 4 bases separated the two germline ends. Germline CDR1 reads LGHNA; CDR2 reads YNFKEQ. CDR3 sequence (DNA): TGTGCCAGCAGCCAAGATACGAGCACAGATACGCAGTATTTT. This codes for CASSQDTSTDTQYF.

The sample holds many counts of this clonotype. This rearrangement joins TRBV7-8 to TRBJ1-1, with TRBD1 matching over 8 bases. With 5 bases clipped from V and 5 bases from J, the junction kept 10 bases outside the gene matches. CDR1 and CDR2 (germline): SGHVS, FQNEAQ. The CDR3 sequence is 15 residues long. CDR3 coding DNA: TGTGCCAGCAGCCCATACACCGACAGGGGTACTGAAGCTTTCTTT. This encodes CASSPYTDRGTEAFF.

A word on this clonotype: A much bigger clone sits one base away, suggesting this may be a read error. The rearrangement uses TRBV20-1 and TRBJ2-1; D unclear. CDR1 and CDR2 (germline): DFQATT, SNEGSKA (reference sequence). The CDR3 is 12 amino acids. The CDR3 protein is CSAGDIRNEQFF. The CDR3 DNA follows: TGCAGTGCTGGAGATATACGGAATGAGCAGTTCTTC.

This clonotype was picked up one time. A read error may explain this, as a much larger clone is one base away. CDR3 residues: CASSFLVPSTDTQYF. In nucleotides, the CDR3 is TGTGCCAGCAGTTTCCTGGTCCCTAGCACAGATACGCAGTATTTT. The chain joins TRBV27 to TRBJ2-3; D not resolved. Germline V CDR1 and CDR2: MNHEY, SMNVEV (reference sequence). V was cut by 3 bases and J by 0 bases, with 10 bases left in between. There are 15 residues in the CDR3.

This clonotype was detected a few times. V usage is TRBV20-1 and J usage is TRBJ1-3, with D unresolved. This CDR3 spans 15 amino acids. Deletions cut 6 bases from V and 0 bases from J, with 15 bases between. CDR1 is DFQATT and CDR2 is SNEGSKA in the germline V gene (reference sequence). CDR3 in DNA: TGCAGTGCCCCGGACCCGAAGAGCTCTGGAAACACCATATATTTT. Its translation is CSAPDPKSSGNTIYF.

This clonotype was seen a few times. The chain is built from TRBV7-2 and TRBJ1-2; tentative D call: TRBD1 (5 bases). Germline V lookup: CDR1 SGHTA, CDR2 FQGNSA. The CDR3 is 15 amino acids. V shed 5 bases and J shed 4 bases, with 17 bases lying between them. The CDR3 DNA follows: TGTGCCAGCAGCCCGGGACGGATTACAACCTATGGCTACACCTTC. Amino acid sequence: CASSPGRITTYGYTF.

This clonotype has ten or more counts. This rearrangement joins TRBV20-1 to TRBJ1-2; D is unclear. Looked up from germline, CDR1 is DFQATT and CDR2 is SNEGSKA (reference sequence). V was shortened by 6 bases and J by 8 bases, with 31 bases between the two germline ends. This CDR3 spans 17 amino acids. CDR3 sequence (DNA): TGCAGTGCCGACCCAATAAGTTCGGGTCTGAGGATTATCGGCTACACCTTC. Residues: CSADPISSGLRIIGYTF.

The table lists this clonotype with a count of one. This may stem from a read error, because a much larger clone lies one nucleotide away. This chain uses TRBV5-1 with TRBJ2-2, with D perhaps TRBD1 (6 bases). The CDR3 is 15 residues long. Trimming left V 4 bases short and J 3 bases short, with 13 bases between. CDR1 SGHRS and CDR2 YFSETQ come from the germline V gene. The DNA of the CDR3 is TGCGCCAGCAGCCCGGGACACTCTGACACCGGGGAGCTGTTTTTT. Translation: CASSPGHSDTGELFF.

The chain joins TRBV29-1 to TRBJ2-3, with TRBD2 as a possible D gene (5 bases). V was pared by 3 bases and J by 11 bases, with 9 bases between. The CDR3 spans 10 residues. The germline gives CDR1 SQVTM, CDR2 ANQGSEA. In nucleotides, the CDR3 is TGCAGCGTTGACGGTCGGGGGCAGTATTTT. Protein: CSVDGRGQYF.

Details on this clonotype: Just one base apart from a much larger clone, this may be a read error. The rearrangement links TRBV4-1 to TRBJ1-4; D is unresolved. The CDR3 totals 19 residues. The germline gives CDR1 MGHRA, CDR2 YSYEKL. CDR3 amino acids: CASSQRDGQALATNEQLFF. CDR3 nucleotides: TGCGCCAGCAGCCAGAGGGATGGGCAGGCCCTTGCAACTAATGAACAACTGTTTTTT.

This clonotype came up many times. The chain recombines TRBV28 with TRBJ2-7; 10 bases agree with TRBD1. CDR3 size: 14 residues. V was pared by 6 bases and J by 7 bases, with 9 bases of the junction left unmatched. Germline V gives CDR1 MDHEN, CDR2 SYDVKM. The CDR3 here is CASRLGTGASEQYF. DNA for the CDR3: TGTGCCAGCAGGTTAGGGACAGGGGCTAGTGAGCAGTACTTC.

Concerning this clonotype: An end of the junction differs from the germline gene, which may be a read error. The chain links TRBV12-3 or TRBV12-4 to TRBJ1-5; tentative D call: TRBD1 (6 bases). The CDR3 sequence is 15 residues long. The CDR3 protein is CASRYKGGDNRPQHF. CDR3 nucleotides: TGTGCCAGCAGATACAAGGGGGGAGACAATCGGCCCCAGCATTTT.

V and J are TRBV30 and TRBJ2-5, with a possible D match to TRBD2 (5 bases). The better agreement between TRBJ2-7 and the DNA end casts doubt on the J call. This CDR3 has 13 amino acids. Germline V gene data show CDR1 as GTSNPN and CDR2 as SVGIG (reference sequence). CDR3 region: CAWSELNRGEQYF. The CDR3 DNA follows: TGTGCCTGGAGTGAGCTTAATCGGGGCGAGCAGTACTTC.

This clonotype was detected many times. V is TRBV7-2 and J is TRBJ2-5; no firm D call. V dropped 1 base and J dropped 3 bases, with 9 bases sitting between them. The V gene's germline CDR1 is SGHTA and CDR2 FQGNSA. The CDR3 consists of 14 residues. The CDR3 nucleotides read TGTGCCAGCAGCTTAGTTGTGGGCGAAGAGACCCAGTACTTC. Its protein product is CASSLVVGEETQYF.

A note on this clonotype: This could be a read error, since a much larger clone is one nucleotide away. The J gene is TRBJ1-4, the V gene TRBV20-1; D is possibly TRBD1 (5 bases). Per the germline V gene, CDR1 is DFQATT and CDR2 is SNEGSKA (reference sequence). The CDR3 extends over 12 amino acids. CDR3 loop: CSARSPQGKRFF. The CDR3 DNA reads TGCAGTGCTAGATCGCCCCAGGGAAAACGGTTTTTT.

A word on this clonotype: A clone one base away is much larger, so this may be a read error. This chain uses TRBV24-1 with TRBJ1-2, with D unclear. Germline assignment: CDR1 KGHDR and CDR2 SFDVKD. The CDR3 has 13 residues. The CDR3 loop reads CAASESGLYGYTF. CDR3 nucleotide sequence: TGTGCCGCCAGTGAGTCAGGACTCTATGGCTACACCTTC.

The table lists this clonotype with many counts. The chain combines TRBV19 with TRBJ2-1, with TRBD2 as a possible D gene (6 bases). CDR1 and CDR2 (germline): LNHDA, SQIVND (reference sequence). CDR3 length equals 17 residues. Trimming pared 1 base from V and 8 bases from J, leaving 21 bases between. CDR3: CASSIAVVVAVTDEQFF. DNA of the CDR3: TGTGCCAGTAGTATAGCTGTAGTGGTAGCGGTAACCGATGAGCAGTTCTTC. Drawing the rest from reference TRBV19 and TRBJ2-1, the complete variable domain is DGGITQSPKYLFRKEGQNVTLSCEQNLNHDAMYWYRQDPGQGLRLIYYSQIVNDFQKGDIAEGYSVSREKKESFPLTVTSAQKNPTAFYLCASSIAVVVAVTDEQFFGPGTRLTVL.

This clonotype was observed many times. V is TRBV5-1 and J is TRBJ1-6; D is undetermined. CDR3 length: 16 residues. Germline loops: CDR1 SGHRS, CDR2 YFSETQ. The V end lost 3 bases, the J end lost 7 bases, and 17 bases lay between the germline ends. Here the CDR3 reads CASSSLEGLGNSPLHF. CDR3 in DNA: TGCGCCAGCAGCTCCCTGGAGGGCCTTGGGAATTCACCCCTCCACTTT.

Of note for this clonotype: This may arise from a read error, as a much more abundant clone is one base away. The rearrangement joins TRBV24-1 to TRBJ2-1, with D maybe TRBD2 (5 bases). The CDR3 covers 13 residues. Trimming shortened V by 2 bases and J by 13 bases, and 14 bases separated the two germline ends. Per the germline V gene, CDR1 is KGHDR and CDR2 is SFDVKD. CDR3 in amino acids: CATSDWRLSTQFF. For the CDR3, the DNA is TGTGCCACCAGTGATTGGAGGCTCTCCACCCAGTTCTTC.

The chain uses TRBV7-6 and TRBJ2-1, with TRBD2 matching 8 bases. The trim removed 2 bases at V and 6 bases at J, leaving 12 bases unmatched. CDR1 and CDR2 from the germline V gene are SGHVS and FNYEAQ. This CDR3 is built from 17 residues. In DNA, the CDR3 is TGTGCCAGCAGCTTATCCCCCCCTGCGGGGGGCGTCAATGAGCAGTTCTTC. It encodes CASSLSPPAGGVNEQFF.

In regard to this clonotype: Since a much larger clone is just one base distant, this may be a read error. The V call is TRBV6-6, the J call TRBJ1-2; tentative D call: TRBD1 (5 bases). Trimming removed 5 bases at V and 8 bases at J, with 15 bases between. In germline, CDR1 is MNHNY, CDR2 SVGAGI (reference sequence). This CDR3 region has 13 residues. CDR3 nucleotides: TGTGCCAGCAGTCGGGACCACGAGGCGGGCTACACCTTC. Its protein product is CASSRDHEAGYTF.

This clonotype was counted a few times. CDR3 protein: CASSTHRGDNTEAFF. The DNA of the CDR3 is TGTGCCAGCAGCACACACAGGGGGGATAACACTGAAGCTTTCTTT. The gene calls are TRBV7-3 and TRBJ1-1; 8 nucleotides agree with TRBD1. Trimming removed 5 bases from V and 2 bases from J; junction bases left unmatched: 7. The CDR3 runs to 15 residues. Germline-derived CDR1 and CDR2 are SGHTA and FQGTGA.